This section outlines one TCR beta chain sequence together with its context. Its cognate antigen is unknown. The entry originates in a study of a mutant IDH1 vaccine in newly diagnosed glioma. Study information: All eight of the vaccinations patients received fell in weeks 1, 3, 5, 7, 11, 15, 19 and 23.

The table came from immunoSEQ multiplex PCR; TCRdb's copy has only in-frame clones and leaves some out. The sample records 40,000 to 55,000 clones, roughly nine tenths being singletons. Time point of the sample: week 11, during vaccination. With topical imiquimod, each dose of the vaccine consisted of 300 ug of mutant IDH1 20-mer peptide. Donors had new IDH1-mutant astrocytomas of WHO grade 3 or 4 (ATRX-lost). CDR3 size: 14 residues. Germline CDR1 reads SNHLY; CDR2 reads FYNNEI. V was pared by 6 bases and J by 1 base, with 13 bases between. The chain combines TRBV2 with TRBJ2-7, with D perhaps TRBD1 (6 bases). The sample was PBMCs, taken from a glioma patient whose treatment included an IDH1 peptide vaccine. The clonotype was recovered from a man aged 45-65 years with glioma. The CDR3 reads CASSPEQGSYEQYF. The CDR3 DNA follows: TGTGCCAGCAGCCCCGAACAGGGATCCTACGAGCAGTACTTC.